Shown below are 9 T cell receptor beta chains from a single sample sequenced in a study of blood T cells in healthy people across ages. Combining a sample-barcoded 5' primer with a J-beta primer mix, a second PCR ran for about 7 to 11 cycles. TCRdb itself ran the 5' RACE reads through MiXCR, one entry per CDR3 protein. The table includes about 1.5 million distinct CDR3 sequences, about 43% detected once. Sequenced: blood. The origin of the receptors is a woman aged 18-29 years in good health.

The V call is TRBV6-1, the J call TRBJ2-1, with 7 bases fitting TRBD2. Per germline, CDR1 MNHNS and CDR2 SASEGT. The V and J ends lost 2 bases and 15 bases, in that order; junction bases with no gene match: 16. The CDR3 sequence is 15 residues long. CDR3 DNA: TGTGCCAGCAGTGAAAGGCCTAGCGGAGGTGGGACGGGGTTCTTC. This codes for CASSERPSGGGTGFF.

This chain uses TRBV6-1 with TRBJ2-1; a weak D match, TRBD2 (5 bases). V was cut by 5 bases and J by 0 bases, with 17 bases left in between. Germline CDR1 reads MNHNS; CDR2 reads SASEGT. The CDR3 covers 17 residues. CDR3 coding DNA: TGTGCCAGCAGTATTCAGGCGGGCCCGAGCTCCTACAATGAGCAGTTCTTC. Encoded protein: CASSIQAGPSSYNEQFF.

This clonotype was seen a few times. CDR3 in amino acids: CSARDRWGGYTF. Written as DNA, the CDR3 is TGCAGTGCTAGAGATCGTTGGGGTGGCTACACCTTC. V gene TRBV20-1 combines with J gene TRBJ1-2; D is unclear. The CDR3 consists of 12 residues. Germline V CDR1 and CDR2: DFQATT, SNEGSKA (reference sequence). The V end was cut by 0 bases, the J end by 7 bases, with 9 bases between.

The J gene is TRBJ1-1, the V gene TRBV6-6; unclear D gene. Trimming removed 2 bases at V and 3 bases at J, with 13 bases between. CDR1 is MNHNY and CDR2 is SVGAGI in the germline V gene (reference sequence). The CDR3 totals 15 residues. CDR3 region: CASSYGAGRYTEAFF. As DNA, the CDR3 is TGTGCCAGCAGTTACGGCGCCGGTCGGTACACTGAAGCTTTCTTT.

The chain combines TRBV28 with TRBJ2-7, with D perhaps TRBD1 (6 bases). The CDR3 consists of 14 residues. Germline CDR1 is MDHEN and CDR2 is SYDVKM. Trimming stripped 6 bases from V and 2 bases from J, with 14 bases between. The DNA for the CDR3 is TGTGCCAGCAGATTCAGGGGATTAGCCTACGAGCAGTACTTC. Translated: CASRFRGLAYEQYF. Using reference TRBV28 and TRBJ2-7 for the parts outside the CDR3, the full variable domain is DVKVTQSSRYLVKRTGEKVFLECVQDMDHENMFWYRQDPGLGLRLIYFSYDVKMKEKGDIPEGYSVSREKKERFSLILESASTNQTSMYLCASRFRGLAYEQYFGPGTRLTVT.

The V and J genes are TRBV25-1 and TRBJ2-7; maybe TRBD2 (6 bases). CDR3 length equals 16 residues. V shed 8 bases and J shed 7 bases, with 27 bases lying between them. Germline CDR1 reads MGHDK; CDR2 reads SYGVNS. CDR3 protein: CASGGLGGGFYNEQYF. CDR3 coding DNA: TGTGCCAGCGGCGGCTTGGGGGGAGGTTTCTACAATGAGCAGTACTTC.

This sequence joins TRBV6-5 and TRBJ2-7; 7 positions agree with TRBD1. This CDR3 is 15 amino acids long. J lost 3 bases, V lost 0 bases, and 5 bases had no gene match. The germline CDR1 and CDR2 sequences are MNHEY and SVGAGI. The CDR3 DNA reads TGTGCCAGCAGTTACTCCCTTGACAGGGTCTACGAGCAGTACTTC. Encoded protein: CASSYSLDRVYEQYF.

J is TRBJ1-2 and V is TRBV28; 7 bases align to TRBD1. Germline trimming cut 6 bases from V and 8 bases from J; bases unmatched to any gene: 9. The CDR3 has 13 amino acids. Germline V CDR1 and CDR2: MDHEN, SYDVKM. CDR3 in amino acids: CASRNFDRDGYTF. CDR3 DNA sequence: TGTGCCAGCAGGAACTTTGACAGGGACGGCTACACCTTC.

Written as DNA, the CDR3 is TGTGCCAGCGGAGGATGGACCGGGGCTACTCAAGAGACCCAGTACTTC. Its translation is CASGGWTGATQETQYF. The V and J genes are TRBV25-1 and TRBJ2-5; either TRBD1 or TRBD2 may fit D (5 bases each). This CDR3 is 16 amino acids long. Germline V gene data show CDR1 as MGHDK and CDR2 as SYGVNS. V was pared by 8 bases and J by 2 bases, with 21 bases between.